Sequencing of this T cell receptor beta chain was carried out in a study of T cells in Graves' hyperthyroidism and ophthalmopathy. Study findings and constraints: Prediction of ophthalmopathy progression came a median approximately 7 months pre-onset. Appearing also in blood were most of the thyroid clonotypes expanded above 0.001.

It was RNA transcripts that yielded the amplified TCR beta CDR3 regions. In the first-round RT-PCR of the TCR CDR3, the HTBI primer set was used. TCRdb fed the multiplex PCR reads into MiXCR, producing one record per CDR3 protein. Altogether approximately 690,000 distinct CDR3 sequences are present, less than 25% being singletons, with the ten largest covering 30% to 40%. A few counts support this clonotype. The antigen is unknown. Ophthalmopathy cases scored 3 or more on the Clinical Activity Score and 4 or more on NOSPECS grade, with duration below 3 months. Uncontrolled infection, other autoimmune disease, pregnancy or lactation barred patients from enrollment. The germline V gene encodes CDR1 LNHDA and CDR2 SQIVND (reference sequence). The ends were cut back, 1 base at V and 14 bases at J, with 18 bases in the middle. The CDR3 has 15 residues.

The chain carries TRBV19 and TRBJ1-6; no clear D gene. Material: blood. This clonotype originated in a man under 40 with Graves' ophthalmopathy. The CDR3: CASSIGRRGIGALHF. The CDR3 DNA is TGTGCCAGTAGTATAGGCCGACGAGGAATTGGAGCCCTCCACTTT.